The entry below gives a single TCR beta chain sequence along with its context. This clonotype was found a few times. Its recognized antigen is unknown. No base quality values were provided; no much bigger clone lies one nucleotide off. Library construction relied on PCR. TCRdb shows the sequencer as Illumina HiSeq 4000. Preparation of bulk TCR libraries followed a previously described approach, with the TCR primers listed in Table S5. Total RNA was purified with the Qiagen AllPrep DNA/RNA kit. Before any analysis, reads coming from multiple sequencing runs of the same library were combined into one pool. The authors' analysis ran thus. Only reads with exact TCR constant sequence were kept, trimmed to 150 nt, and grouped by their 12-nt molecular barcodes. Reads inside each barcode group were sub-clustered using a 15% Levenshtein threshold, and a quality-weighted consensus sequence was constructed for each RNA molecule. Non-functional sequences were discarded, and so were lower-count sequences lying one edit away from another sequence. Based on fitting two negative binomial distributions, any barcode sub-cluster with under 20% of the maximum read count was discarded. TCRdb ran its own pipeline on the public reads, namely fastp trimming at Q25 and MiXCR clone calling, and kept in-frame beta chains. Every entry covers one CDR3 protein and lists the most common genes and DNA from its rows. In this record, the V and J calls reflect TCRdb's handling and not the investigators' own analysis. The sample has tens of thousands of distinct CDR3 sequences on record, roughly 19% of them singletons. Under 1.4% of the sample is in the top ten clones.

V drops 6 bases and J drops 0 bases, leaving 12 bases in between. Measured from the cysteine to the phenylalanine, the CDR3 is 14 residues long. Only CDR3 DNA is held: 42 bases, read in frame from base 1. Naive CD8 T cell libraries were made from approximately 20,000 to 1,000,000 sorted cells using 10%, 30% or 50% of purified RNA. Naive CD8 T cells were FACS-sorted as CD8+CD4-CCR7+CD45RA+ on a BD FACSAria II into RLT Plus buffer. To test detection sensitivity, Jurkat RNA equal to 9 to 10 TCR copies was added to samples of about 17,000-1,100,000 naive CD8 T cells. CD8 T cells were enriched with RosetteSep CD8+ T Cell Enrichment Cocktail and Ficoll-Paque, followed by ACK red cell lysis. These data are taken from a study of molecular identifiers for immune sequencing clone quantification (dated by TCRdb to the late 2010s). Broadly, across the study: In a replicate experiment, RNA from approximately 22,000 or 94,000 naive CD8 T cells was split into five aliquots, four of which were sequenced. CD8 T cells were used in a methods study to benchmark molecular-identifier clustering-based TCR repertoire sequencing (MIDCIRS) and TCR RNA copy counting. Here is what the overall study found, with its caveats: When barcode sub-clustering was not used, chimeric consensus sequences inflated TCR diversity, with chimeras reaching as high as 47%. Naive libraries contained spiked-in Jurkat TCR RNA (approximately ten copies' worth), which is not part of the donor repertoire. The sizes of highly expanded clones could end up underestimated when identical TCR molecules share a barcode. Spiked-in Jurkat TCR RNA equivalent to a single cell was reported to be detectable even among one million naive CD8 T cells. About 3 recovered TCR RNA copies per cell were obtained by modeling, versus about 9 by digital PCR, implying a capture efficiency of 30% to 35%. Clones above 20 RNA copies held over 99% of molecules in CMV-specific effector cells but under 1% in naive cells.

The receptor was isolated from a human donor in good health. Some libraries in this study had Jurkat cell RNA spiked in. The rearrangement combines TRBV12-3 or TRBV12-4 with TRBJ2-7, with TRBD2 as a weak D call on 6 bases. Sequencing used naive CD8+ T cells from blood, with Jurkat cell RNA spiked in. The cell subset or site label for this specimen denotes: FACS-sorted CD8+CD4-CCR7+CD45RA+ naive T cells. CDR3 reads: CASSGLKSSYEQYF. The nucleotide sequence reads as follows: TGTGCCAGCAGCGGACTAAAGAGCTCCTACGAGCAGTACTTC.